This TCR beta chain was recovered during a study of blood T cell repertoires in COVID-19. The germline V gene encodes CDR1 LGHDT and CDR2 YNNKEL (reference sequence). This CDR3 has 16 amino acids. Germline trimming cut 1 base from V and 5 bases from J; bases unmatched to any gene: 6. This clone appeared a single time. Measured with immunoSEQ multiplex PCR; TCRdb has only the in-frame clones, and not every one. This sample has 350,000 to 400,000 clones; more than 75% occur once, and the top ten carry roughly 2%. Cohort allocation depended upon clinical history that participants reported. This sequence was found in a man aged 40-50 years in a cohort exposed to, infected with or recovered from COVID-19 (not recorded which). This sequence joins TRBV3-1 (or the pseudogene TRBV3-2) and TRBJ2-5; 11 bases match TRBD1. The sequencing sample was made of PBMCs or T cells enriched from blood (not recorded which). CDR3 loop: CASSQVWTGGQETQYF. CDR3 sequence (DNA): TGTGCCAGCAGCCAAGTCTGGACAGGGGGCCAGGAGACCCAGTACTTC.